This T cell receptor (beta chain) was recorded in a study of blood T cell repertoires in COVID-19. At the level of the study: The study drew acute and convalescent COVID-19 samples from the United States, Italy and Spain.

The CDR3 runs 15 residues. The V gene's germline CDR1 is LNHNV and CDR2 YYDKDF (reference sequence). Trimming removed 0 bases from V and 3 bases from J, with 8 bases in between. In the authors' workflow: Amplification of reference gene primers was used by the study to estimate nucleated cell counts. Using immunoSEQ multiplex PCR, the repertoire was profiled, and TCRdb retains in-frame clones only, with some absent. That table supplies the V and J calls and clone size; D and trimming were determined from the DNA. The sample consists of about 260,000 clones, around nine tenths of them appearing once. This TCR was sampled from a woman in her fifties or sixties with COVID-19, enrolled during active disease. Sequencing was done on a sample of peripheral blood. This chain joins TRBV15 and TRBJ2-2, with D unresolved. The CDR3 DNA reads as TGTGCCACCAGCAGAGACCGGAGCCACACCGGGGAGCTGTTTTTT. This gives the protein CATSRDRSHTGELFF.